Below, 21 T cell receptor beta chains from the same sample are listed, as sequenced in a study of T cell changes during pregnancy in multiple sclerosis. Profiled with immunoSEQ multiplex PCR; TCRdb holds only in-frame clones, not every one. The sample carries 60,000 to 95,000 clones, 90% to 95% recorded once. Source: CD4+ T cells from peripheral blood mononuclear cells, taken before pregnancy. The source is a female donor with multiple sclerosis, enrolled in a pregnancy study.

The chain employs TRBV12-5 and TRBJ2-2, with D possibly matching TRBD1 (6 bases). Trimming pared 7 bases from V and 3 bases from J, leaving 21 bases between. The germline V gene has CDR1 LGHNT and CDR2 FRNRAP. The CDR3 runs to 17 residues. The DNA of the CDR3 is TGTGCTAGTGTCCCTCCGGTTGTGGGGGCCTACACCGGGGAGCTGTTTTTT. This encodes CASVPPVVGAYTGELFF.

The chain joins TRBV28 to TRBJ2-7, with 9 bases that match TRBD2. This CDR3 has 12 residues. With V trimmed by 10 bases and J by 1 base, 2 bases remained unmatched. Per germline, CDR1 MDHEN and CDR2 SYDVKM. The CDR3, as DNA: TGTGCCACACTAGCGGGTTCCTACGAGCAGTACTTC. Translated, it gives CATLAGSYEQYF.

This chain uses TRBV29-1 with TRBJ2-5; 8 positions match TRBD2. CDR1 is SQVTM and CDR2 is ANQGSEA in the germline V gene. The CDR3 has 14 residues. V trimming: 4 bases; J trimming: 6 bases; junction bases outside the gene matches: 10. For the CDR3, the DNA is TGCAGCGTTGGTCCTAGCGGGTCAGAGCAGACCCAGTACTTC. Translating it yields CSVGPSGSEQTQYF.

This chain joins TRBV7-2 and TRBJ1-1, with TRBD1 matching 8 bases. CDR1 and CDR2 (germline): SGHTA, FQGNSA. The CDR3 contains 17 residues. The ends lost 3 bases at V and 0 bases at J; junction bases unmatched: 9. CDR3 region: CASSLRTGSNMNTEAFF. CDR3 bases: TGTGCCAGCAGCTTGAGGACAGGGTCCAACATGAACACTGAAGCTTTCTTT. Full variable domain (rest looked up from reference TRBV7-2 and TRBJ1-1): GAGVSQSPSNKVTEKGKDVELRCDPISGHTALYWYRQSLGQGLEFLIYFQGNSAPDKSGLPSDRFSAERTGGSVSTLTIQRTQQEDSAVYLCASSLRTGSNMNTEAFFGQGTRLTVV.

J is TRBJ2-2 and V is TRBV5-1; 7 nucleotides align to TRBD1. The ends lost 4 bases at V and 0 bases at J; junction bases unmatched: 9. This CDR3 comprises 17 residues. Germline CDR1 reads SGHRS; CDR2 reads YFSETQ. The CDR3 spells CASSPFTTGTNTGELFF. CDR3 in DNA: TGCGCCAGCAGCCCATTTACGACAGGGACGAACACCGGGGAGCTGTTTTTT.

The J gene is TRBJ1-2, the V gene TRBV5-5; 11 nucleotides align to TRBD1. Germline CDR1 SGHKS, CDR2 YYEKEE (reference sequence). The CDR3 spans 17 residues. With V trimmed by 4 bases and J by 4 bases, 12 bases remained unmatched. The CDR3 protein is CASSPIGTGGLGYGYTF. The CDR3 bases are TGTGCCAGCAGCCCAATCGGGACAGGGGGTCTCGGCTATGGCTACACCTTC.

This clone was seen a few times. This sequence joins TRBV4-3 and TRBJ2-3, with TRBD2 identical over 8 bases. With 1 base clipped from V and 10 bases from J, the junction kept 7 bases outside the gene matches. The CDR3 runs 14 residues. Germline CDR1 LGHNA, CDR2 YSLEER. In nucleotides, the CDR3 is TGCGCCAGCAGCCAAGGTGGTAGCGGGAAGGCGCAGTATTTT. Translating it yields CASSQGGSGKAQYF.

This clone was seen a handful of times. This sequence joins TRBV27 and TRBJ1-4; D possibly corresponds to TRBD1 (6 bases). In germline, CDR1 is MNHEY, CDR2 SMNVEV (reference sequence). This CDR3 has 14 residues. Trimming removed 2 bases from V and 10 bases from J, with 14 bases in between. The CDR3 spells CASSLARGAGKLFF. The CDR3 coding sequence is TGTGCCAGCAGTTTAGCACGGGGGGCGGGAAAACTGTTTTTT. Full variable domain (outside the CDR3, taken from reference TRBV27 and TRBJ1-4): EAQVTQNPRYLITVTGKKLTVTCSQNMNHEYMSWYRQDPGLGLRQIYYSMNVEVTDKGDVPEGYKVSRKEKRNFPLILESPSPNQTSLYFCASSLARGAGKLFFGSGTQLSVL.

CDR3 coding DNA: TGCGCCAGCAGCCTGGGACGGGACAATGAGCAGTTCTTC. Translation gives CASSLGRDNEQFF. The chain has TRBV5-1 and TRBJ2-1; perhaps D is TRBD1 or TRBD2 (5 bases each). The CDR3 covers 13 residues. V lost 4 bases, J lost 5 bases, and 10 bases lay in between. The germline CDR1 and CDR2 sequences are SGHRS and YFSETQ.

The rearrangement uses TRBV9 and TRBJ2-7; D perhaps matches TRBD2 (5 bases). CDR1 SGDLS and CDR2 YYNGEE come from the germline V gene. The CDR3 length is 14 residues. The V end was cut by 4 bases, the J end by 4 bases, with 15 bases between. The CDR3 coding sequence is TGTGCCAGCAGCCCCCAACGTTCGGGATACGAGCAGTACTTC. Its protein product is CASSPQRSGYEQYF. Using reference TRBV9 and TRBJ2-7 for the parts outside the CDR3, the full variable domain is DSGVTQTPKHLITATGQRVTLRCSPRSGDLSVYWYQQSLDQGLQFLIQYYNGEERAKGNILERFSAQQFPDLHSELNLSSLELGDSALYFCASSPQRSGYEQYFGPGTRLTVT.

This chain joins TRBV15 and TRBJ2-1, with TRBD2 matching 7 bases. Looked up from germline, CDR1 is LNHNV and CDR2 is YYDKDF (reference sequence). This CDR3 contains 17 residues. The V gene end was trimmed by 1 base and the J gene end by 9 bases; junction bases not matched to a gene: 15. The CDR3: CATSRGPAGWLLGEQFF. The CDR3 coding sequence is TGTGCCACCAGCAGAGGTCCAGCGGGATGGCTTTTGGGTGAGCAGTTCTTC.

This chain links TRBV9 with TRBJ2-1; TRBD2 aligns across 11 bases. Germline trimming cut 6 bases from V and 7 bases from J; bases unmatched to any gene: 6. Germline values: CDR1 SGDLS, CDR2 YYNGEE. The CDR3 runs 14 residues. CDR3 region: CASNSGRAGNEQFF. The DNA of the CDR3 is TGTGCCAGCAATAGCGGGAGGGCTGGAAATGAGCAGTTCTTC.

V usage is TRBV7-9 and J usage is TRBJ2-1; no firm D call. Trimming took 5 bases from V and 0 from J, leaving 8 bases between them. Germline CDR1 SEHNR, CDR2 FQNEAQ (reference sequence). This CDR3 region has 14 residues. The CDR3 region is CASSTPSSYNEQFF. As DNA, the CDR3 is TGTGCCAGCAGCACTCCTAGCTCCTACAATGAGCAGTTCTTC.

The chain has TRBV7-8 and TRBJ2-3, with TRBD2 matching over 8 bases. V lost 3 bases and J lost 1; bases outside the gene matches: 0. The CDR3 has 14 amino acids. Germline CDR1 reads SGHVS; CDR2 reads FQNEAQ. DNA for the CDR3: TGTGCCAGCAGCTTGACTAGCGGCACAGATACGCAGTATTTT. Amino acids: CASSLTSGTDTQYF. The full variable domain, rest sourced from reference TRBV7-8 and TRBJ2-3, is GAGVSQSPRYKVAKRGQDVALRCDPISGHVSLFWYQQALGQGPEFLTYFQNEAQLDKSGLPSDRFFAERPEGSVSTLKIQRTQQEDSAVYLCASSLTSGTDTQYFGPGTRLTVL.

V and J are TRBV14 and TRBJ2-7, with D maybe TRBD2 (6 bases). The CDR3 is 17 amino acids. The V gene lost 3 bases and the J gene lost 7 bases, with 25 bases spanning the gap. The germline V gene has CDR1 SGHDN and CDR2 FVKESK. This chain's CDR3 is CASSHFHGAGILGEQYF. CDR3 DNA sequence: TGTGCCAGCAGCCATTTTCACGGGGCGGGGATCCTTGGAGAGCAGTACTTC.

The gene calls are TRBV19 and TRBJ2-1; the match to TRBD1 covers 8 bases. Germline loops: CDR1 LNHDA, CDR2 SQIVND (reference sequence). CDR3 length: 19 amino acids. J lost 1 base, V lost 1 base, and 12 bases had no gene match. The CDR3 DNA reads TGTGCCAGTAGTATAGGTGGACAGGGAGGTCGGGCATCCTACAATGAGCAGTTCTTC. Its translation: CASSIGGQGGRASYNEQFF.

This clone was detected only a few times. J is TRBJ1-2 and V is TRBV7-7; D is unresolved. Trimming took 8 bases from V and 6 from J, leaving 28 bases between them. This CDR3 contains 17 residues. The germline gives CDR1 SSHAT, CDR2 FNYEAQ (reference sequence). The CDR3 here is CASLRQISPDTMNGYTF. The CDR3 nucleotides read TGTGCCAGCCTACGGCAAATTAGTCCCGACACCATGAATGGCTACACCTTC. Full variable domain (remainder filled in from reference TRBV7-7 and TRBJ1-2): GAGVSQSPRYKVTKRGQDVTLRCDPISSHATLYWYQQALGQGPEFLTYFNYEAQPDKSGLPSDRFSAERPEGSISTLTIQRTEQRDSAMYRCASLRQISPDTMNGYTFGSGTRLTVV.

V usage is TRBV4-2 and J usage is TRBJ2-1; 10 bases are a match to TRBD2. The CDR3 consists of 19 residues. From germline, CDR1 is LGHNA and CDR2 YNFKEQ. Germline trimming cut 3 bases from V and 1 base from J; bases unmatched to any gene: 12. The CDR3 nucleotides read TGTGCCAGCAGCCAGTGGGGACTAGCGAGCCTTTTTTCCTACAATGAGCAGTTCTTC. Its protein is CASSQWGLASLFSYNEQFF.

As DNA, the CDR3 is TGTGCCAGCAGCGCCTTAGCGGGAGGCCTCACAGATACGCAGTATTTT. It translates to CASSALAGGLTDTQYF. This sequence joins TRBV9 and TRBJ2-3; 10 positions agree with TRBD2. The trim removed 3 bases at V and 2 bases at J, leaving 6 bases unmatched. The CDR3 has 16 residues. CDR1 and CDR2 from the germline V gene are SGDLS and YYNGEE.

The V and J genes are TRBV9 and TRBJ1-1; unclear D gene. The CDR3 extends over 14 amino acids. Trimming shortened V by 0 bases and J by 1 base, and 7 bases separated the two germline ends. Germline CDR1 is SGDLS and CDR2 is YYNGEE. This CDR3 is CASSVAGKNTEAFF. CDR3 coding DNA: TGTGCCAGCAGCGTAGCGGGTAAGAACACTGAAGCTTTCTTT.

The V gene is TRBV19, the J gene TRBJ2-1, with TRBD2 identical over 8 bases. This CDR3 is 15 amino acids long. Trimming took 5 bases from V and 5 from J; bases not matched to a gene: 8. In germline, CDR1 is LNHDA, CDR2 SQIVND (reference sequence). In nucleotides, the CDR3 is TGTGCCAGTAGTTGGGCGGGGGGACCAAACAATGAGCAGTTCTTC. Amino acid sequence: CASSWAGGPNNEQFF.